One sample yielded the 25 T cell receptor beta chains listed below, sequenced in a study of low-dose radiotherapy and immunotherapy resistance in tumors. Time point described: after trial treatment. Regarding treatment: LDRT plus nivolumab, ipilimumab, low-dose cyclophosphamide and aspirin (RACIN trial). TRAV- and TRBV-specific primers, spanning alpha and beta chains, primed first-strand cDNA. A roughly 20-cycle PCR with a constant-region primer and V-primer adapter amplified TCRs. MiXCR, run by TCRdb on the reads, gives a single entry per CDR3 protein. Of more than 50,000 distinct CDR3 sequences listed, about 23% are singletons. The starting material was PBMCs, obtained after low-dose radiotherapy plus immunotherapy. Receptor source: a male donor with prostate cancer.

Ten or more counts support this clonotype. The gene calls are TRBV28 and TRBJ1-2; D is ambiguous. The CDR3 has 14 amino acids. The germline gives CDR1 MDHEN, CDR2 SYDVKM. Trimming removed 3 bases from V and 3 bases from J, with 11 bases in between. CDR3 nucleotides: TGTGCCAGCAGTTTGTTGACACAACACTATGGCTACACCTTC. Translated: CASSLLTQHYGYTF.

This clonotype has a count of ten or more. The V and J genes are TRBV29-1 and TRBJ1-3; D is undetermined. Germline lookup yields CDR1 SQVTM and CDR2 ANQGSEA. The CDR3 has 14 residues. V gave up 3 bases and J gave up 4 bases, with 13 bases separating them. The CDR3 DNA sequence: TGCAGCGTTGATGTAGGGAGCGACGGAAACACCATATATTTT. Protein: CSVDVGSDGNTIYF.

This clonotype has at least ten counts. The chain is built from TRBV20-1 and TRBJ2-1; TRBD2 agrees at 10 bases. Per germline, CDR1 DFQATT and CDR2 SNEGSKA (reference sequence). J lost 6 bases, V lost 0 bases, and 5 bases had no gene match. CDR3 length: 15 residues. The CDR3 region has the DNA TGCAGTGCTAGAGATACTAGCGGGGACCCCAATGAGCAGTTCTTC. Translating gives CSARDTSGDPNEQFF.

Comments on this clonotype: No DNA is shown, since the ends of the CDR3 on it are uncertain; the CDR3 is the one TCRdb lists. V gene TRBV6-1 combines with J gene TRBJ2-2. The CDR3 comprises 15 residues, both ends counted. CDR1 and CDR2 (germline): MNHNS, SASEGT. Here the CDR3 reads CASSEMANTGELFFF.

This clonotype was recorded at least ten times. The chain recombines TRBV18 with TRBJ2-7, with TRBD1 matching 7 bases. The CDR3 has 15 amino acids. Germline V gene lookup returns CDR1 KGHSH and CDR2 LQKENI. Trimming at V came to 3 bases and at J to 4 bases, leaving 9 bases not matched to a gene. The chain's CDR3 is CASSPRSGQYYEQYF. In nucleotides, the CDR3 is TGTGCCAGCTCACCGCGGTCGGGACAGTATTACGAGCAGTACTTC.

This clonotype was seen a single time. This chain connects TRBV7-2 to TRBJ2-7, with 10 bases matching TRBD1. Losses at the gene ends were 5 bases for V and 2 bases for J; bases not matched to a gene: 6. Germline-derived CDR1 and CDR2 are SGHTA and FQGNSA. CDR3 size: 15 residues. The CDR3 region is CASSPRTGGAYEQYF. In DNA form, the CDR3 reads TGTGCCAGCAGCCCACGGACAGGGGGGGCCTACGAGCAGTACTTC.

CDR3 nucleotide sequence: TGTGCCAGCAGCACGGGACAGGGTAGCAATCAGCCCCAGCATTTT. Translating gives CASSTGQGSNQPQHF. The V gene is TRBV3-1, the J gene TRBJ1-5; 9 bases match TRBD1. Germline loops: CDR1 LGHDT, CDR2 YNNKEL (reference sequence). The CDR3 is 15 residues long. The J segment lost 0 bases and the V segment lost 5 bases, leaving 2 bases of the junction unmatched.

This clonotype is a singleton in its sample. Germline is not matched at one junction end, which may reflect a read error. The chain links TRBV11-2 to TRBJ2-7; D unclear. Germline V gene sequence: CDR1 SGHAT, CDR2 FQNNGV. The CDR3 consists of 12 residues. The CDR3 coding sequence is TGTGCCGGCAGCTTAGTGTTTTACGAGCAGTACTTC. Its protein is CAGSLVFYEQYF.

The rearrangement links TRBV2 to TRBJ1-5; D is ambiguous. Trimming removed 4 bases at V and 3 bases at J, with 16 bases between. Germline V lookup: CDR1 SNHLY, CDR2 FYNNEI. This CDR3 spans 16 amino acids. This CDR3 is CASSGVGFENNQPQHF. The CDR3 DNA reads TGTGCCAGCAGTGGAGTAGGGTTCGAGAACAATCAGCCCCAGCATTTT.

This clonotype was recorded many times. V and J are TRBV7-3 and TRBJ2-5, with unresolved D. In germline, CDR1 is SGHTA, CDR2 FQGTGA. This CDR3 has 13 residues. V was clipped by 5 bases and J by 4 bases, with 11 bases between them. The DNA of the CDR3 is TGTGCCAGCAGCCCCCGGTGGGCAGAGACCCAGTACTTC. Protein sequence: CASSPRWAETQYF.

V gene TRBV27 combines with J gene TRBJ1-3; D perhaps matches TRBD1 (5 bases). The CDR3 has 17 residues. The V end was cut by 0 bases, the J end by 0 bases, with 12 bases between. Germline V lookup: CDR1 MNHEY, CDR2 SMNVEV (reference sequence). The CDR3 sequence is CASSLSGQPFSGNTIYF. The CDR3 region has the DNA TGTGCCAGCAGTTTATCAGGACAACCGTTCTCTGGAAACACCATATATTTT.

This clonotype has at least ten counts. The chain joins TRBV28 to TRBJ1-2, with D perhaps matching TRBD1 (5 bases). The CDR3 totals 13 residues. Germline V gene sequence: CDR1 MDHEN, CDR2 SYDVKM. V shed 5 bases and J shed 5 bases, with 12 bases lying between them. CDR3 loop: CASSQPGPYGYTF. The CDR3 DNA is TGTGCCAGCAGTCAACCGGGACCTTATGGCTACACCTTC.

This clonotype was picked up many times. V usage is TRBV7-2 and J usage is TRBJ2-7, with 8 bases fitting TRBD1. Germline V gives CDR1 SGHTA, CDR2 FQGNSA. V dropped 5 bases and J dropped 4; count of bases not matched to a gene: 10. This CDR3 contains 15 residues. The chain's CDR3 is CASSHQGDRYYEQYF. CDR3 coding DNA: TGTGCCAGCAGCCATCAGGGGGACAGGTATTACGAGCAGTACTTC. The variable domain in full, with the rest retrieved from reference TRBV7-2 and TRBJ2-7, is GAGVSQSPSNKVTEKGKDVELRCDPISGHTALYWYRQSLGQGLEFLIYFQGNSAPDKSGLPSDRFSAERTGGSVSTLTIQRTQQEDSAVYLCASSHQGDRYYEQYFGPGTRLTVT.

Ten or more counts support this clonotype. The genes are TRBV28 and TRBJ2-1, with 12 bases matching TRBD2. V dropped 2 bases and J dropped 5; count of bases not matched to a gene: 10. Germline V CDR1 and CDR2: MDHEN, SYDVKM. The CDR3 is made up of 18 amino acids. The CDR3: CASSLRFGLAGRHNEQFF. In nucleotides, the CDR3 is TGTGCCAGCAGTTTAAGGTTCGGACTAGCGGGAAGACACAATGAGCAGTTCTTC.

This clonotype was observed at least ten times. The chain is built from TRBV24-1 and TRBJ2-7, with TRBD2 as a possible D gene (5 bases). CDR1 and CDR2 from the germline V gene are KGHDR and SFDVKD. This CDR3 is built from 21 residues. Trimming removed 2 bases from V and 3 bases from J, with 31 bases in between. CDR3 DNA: TGTGCCACCAGTGATTCGCCCGGCAAATCCGGGTCAACCAAAGGACTCTACGAGCAGTACTTC. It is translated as CATSDSPGKSGSTKGLYEQYF.

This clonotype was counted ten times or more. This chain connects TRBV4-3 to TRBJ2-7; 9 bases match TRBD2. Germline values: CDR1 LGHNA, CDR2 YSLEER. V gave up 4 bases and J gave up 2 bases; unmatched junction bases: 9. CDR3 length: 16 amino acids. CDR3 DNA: TGCGCCAGCAGCCGGAGTGGGGGCGGGGGGGCCTACGAGCAGTACTTC. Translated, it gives CASSRSGGGGAYEQYF.

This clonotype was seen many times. For the CDR3, the DNA is TGCGCCAGCAGTGAGAGTGGGACACTGTACAATGAGCAGTTCTTC. Translation: CASSESGTLYNEQFF. J is TRBJ2-1 and V is TRBV10-2; the D gene is possibly TRBD1 (6 bases). Germline loops: CDR1 WSHSY, CDR2 SAAADI. This CDR3 spans 15 amino acids. V dropped 2 bases and J dropped 4 bases, with 12 bases sitting between them.

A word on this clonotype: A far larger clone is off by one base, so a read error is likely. The DNA for the CDR3 is TGTGCCAGCAGCCCCCTCAGGGGCCCCATCCAAAATTCACCCCTCCACTTT. Translated: CASSPLRGPIQNSPLHF. The V gene is TRBV7-9, the J gene TRBJ1-6; perhaps TRBD1 as D (6 bases). The CDR3 is made up of 17 amino acids. Trimming stripped 5 bases from V and 7 bases from J, with 21 bases between. Per the germline V gene, CDR1 is SEHNR and CDR2 is FQNEAQ (reference sequence).

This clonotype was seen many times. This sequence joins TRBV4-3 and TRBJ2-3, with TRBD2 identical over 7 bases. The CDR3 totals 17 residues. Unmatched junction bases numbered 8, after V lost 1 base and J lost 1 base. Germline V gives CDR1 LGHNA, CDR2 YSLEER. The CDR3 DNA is TGCGCCAGCAGCCAAGCCCCGGGACTACTAGGCACAGATACGCAGTATTTT. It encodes CASSQAPGLLGTDTQYF.

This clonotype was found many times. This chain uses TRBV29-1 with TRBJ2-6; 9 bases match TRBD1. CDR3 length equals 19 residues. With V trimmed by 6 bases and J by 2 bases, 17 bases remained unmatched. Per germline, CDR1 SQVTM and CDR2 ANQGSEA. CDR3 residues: CSVAVRDRAIGAGANVLTF. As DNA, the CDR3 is TGCAGCGTCGCGGTCCGGGACAGGGCTATTGGGGCTGGGGCCAACGTCCTGACTTTC.

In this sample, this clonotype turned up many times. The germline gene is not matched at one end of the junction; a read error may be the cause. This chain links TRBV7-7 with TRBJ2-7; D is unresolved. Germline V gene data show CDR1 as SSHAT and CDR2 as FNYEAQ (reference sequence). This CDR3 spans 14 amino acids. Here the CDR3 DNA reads TGTGCTAGCAGCTTAAATCACGGAGCCTACGAGCAGTACTTC. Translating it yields CASSLNHGAYEQYF.

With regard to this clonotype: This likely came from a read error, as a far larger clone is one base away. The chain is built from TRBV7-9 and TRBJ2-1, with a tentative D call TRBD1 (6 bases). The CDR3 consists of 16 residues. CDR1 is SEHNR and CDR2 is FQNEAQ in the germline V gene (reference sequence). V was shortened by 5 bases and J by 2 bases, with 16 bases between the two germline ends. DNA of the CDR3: TGTGCCAGCAGCCAGCGCGAGGGGGACGCCTACAATGAGCAGTTCTTC. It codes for CASSQREGDAYNEQFF.

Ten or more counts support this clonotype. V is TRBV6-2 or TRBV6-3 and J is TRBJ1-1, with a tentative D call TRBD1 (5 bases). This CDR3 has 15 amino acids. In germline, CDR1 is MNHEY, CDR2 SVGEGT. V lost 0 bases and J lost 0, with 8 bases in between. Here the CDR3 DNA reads TGTGCCAGCAGTTACTCGCTAGGGGTGAACACTGAAGCTTTCTTT. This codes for CASSYSLGVNTEAFF.

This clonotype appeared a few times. For the CDR3, the DNA is TGTGCCAGCAGTTACTTGGGACGGGAGAGTGGCTACACCTTC. It is translated as CASSYLGRESGYTF. The chain is built from TRBV6-2 or TRBV6-3 and TRBJ1-2; a possible D gene is TRBD1 (5 bases). Germline loops: CDR1 MNHEY, CDR2 SVGEGT. V was pared by 1 base and J by 7 bases, with 13 bases between. The CDR3 spans 14 residues.

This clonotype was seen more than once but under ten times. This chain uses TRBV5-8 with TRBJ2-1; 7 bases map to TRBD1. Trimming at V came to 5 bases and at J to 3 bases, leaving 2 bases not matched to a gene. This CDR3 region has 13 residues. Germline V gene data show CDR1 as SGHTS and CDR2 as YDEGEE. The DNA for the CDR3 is TGTGCCAGCAGAAACAGGGGCTACAATGAGCAGTTCTTC. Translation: CASRNRGYNEQFF.